This TCR beta chain is from a study of cytomegalovirus exposure and HLA in healthy donors. Findings of the study overall: In an earlier analysis, most TCR beta V segments were productive about 87% or about 30% of the time.

The PCR contained 60 Vbeta and 13 Jbeta primers. Libraries were prepared by immunoSEQ multiplex PCR; TCRdb keeps only in-frame clonotypes and omits some of them. The table lists around 88,000 clones. On this clone: Its matching antigen is unknown.

This CDR3 region has 12 residues. Per germline, CDR1 SQVTM and CDR2 ANQGSEA. V gave up 5 bases and J gave up 8 bases, with 12 bases separating them. The sequenced material came from PBMCs. This sequence originates from a girl aged 10-17 years in good health and CMV-seropositive. The chain couples TRBV29-1 to TRBJ1-4; D possibly corresponds to TRBD1 (5 bases). The CDR3 region is CSVRRGAEKLFF. The CDR3 DNA follows: TGCAGCGTTAGGAGGGGTGCGGAAAAACTGTTTTTT.